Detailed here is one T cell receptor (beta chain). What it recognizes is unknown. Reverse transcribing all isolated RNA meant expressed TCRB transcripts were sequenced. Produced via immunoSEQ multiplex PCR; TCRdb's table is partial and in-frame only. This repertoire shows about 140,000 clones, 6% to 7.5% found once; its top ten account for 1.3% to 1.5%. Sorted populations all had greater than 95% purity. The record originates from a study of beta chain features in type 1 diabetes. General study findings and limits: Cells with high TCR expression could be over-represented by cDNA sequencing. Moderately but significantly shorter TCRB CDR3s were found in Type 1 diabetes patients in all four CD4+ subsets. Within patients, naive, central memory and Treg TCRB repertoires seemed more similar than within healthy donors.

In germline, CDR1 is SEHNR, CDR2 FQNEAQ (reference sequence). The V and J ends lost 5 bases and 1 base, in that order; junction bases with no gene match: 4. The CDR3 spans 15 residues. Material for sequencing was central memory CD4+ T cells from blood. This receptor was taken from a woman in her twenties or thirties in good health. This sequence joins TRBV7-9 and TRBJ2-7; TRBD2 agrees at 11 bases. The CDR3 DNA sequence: TGTGCCAGCAGCCGACTAGCGGGACCTTCCTACGAGCAGTACTTC. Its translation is CASSRLAGPSYEQYF.